This record covers a single TCR beta chain. What it binds is not known. Every bit of the isolated RNA underwent reverse transcription, so sequencing read expressed TCRB transcripts. Generated by immunoSEQ multiplex PCR, the TCRdb table keeps only in-frame clones and is missing some. The sample shows around 40,000 clones, about 51% of them seen only once. V lost 4 bases to trimming and J lost 3 bases, with 15 bases between them. CDR1 and CDR2 (germline): MNHNY, SVGAGI (reference sequence). The CDR3 loop spans 15 amino acids. This sample was included in a study of beta chain features in type 1 diabetes. Study-wide results and caveats: Type 1 diabetes patients showed a moderate but significant shortening of TCRB CDR3s in all four CD4+ subsets.

This TCR derives from a woman aged 18 to 35 in good health. Sequencing was performed on Tregs from blood. V and J are TRBV6-6 and TRBJ1-2; a possible D gene is TRBD1 (6 bases). The CDR3 bases are TGTGCCAGCAGTTCCAACTACAGGGACGACTATGGCTACACCTTC. Its translation is CASSSNYRDDYGYTF.